The following is a T cell receptor (beta chain) sequence with its context. Its antigen is not known. The CDR3 is 14 amino acids. Looked up from germline, CDR1 is SGHVS and CDR2 is FNYEAQ. V was cut by 5 bases and J by 4 bases, with 12 bases left in between. Samples with a second dose at about 4 or about 12 weeks were pooled together. This record comes from a study of T cell responses to AZD1222 COVID-19 vaccine. Study findings and constraints: Epitopes outside B.1.351 and B.1.1.7 mutated regions reportedly drew nearly half of spike TCRs. The donors showed a predominance of white British ancestry and of females, with possible underestimation of clonal diversity.

Only in-frame clones appear in the TCRdb table, and some are missing; sequencing was by immunoSEQ multiplex PCR. The sample lists more than 100,000 clones, roughly 87% occurring once. Sequences were derived from peripheral blood, sampled 28 days after the second AZD1222 dose. V usage is TRBV7-6 and J usage is TRBJ1-5; D may be TRBD1 (5 bases). The origin of this receptor is an adult who received the AZD1222 COVID-19 vaccine. The CDR3 sequence is CASSPGPTNQPQHF. CDR3 nucleotides: TGTGCCAGCAGCCCGGGACCGACTAATCAGCCCCAGCATTTT.